Below are 14 T cell receptor beta chains sequenced from a single sample in a study of T-cell memory formation after mild COVID-19. TCRdb called the 5' RACE reads again in MiXCR, with one record for every CDR3 protein. The table records 85,000 to 130,000 distinct CDR3 sequences, 12% of them present only once. Sequences were obtained from PBMCs or a T cell subset sorted from them (not recorded which). These receptor sequences come from an adult woman who had mild COVID-19 (a few samples of this study predate the infection). Cell type and time point are not known.

This clonotype was recorded a few times. The rearrangement joins TRBV29-1 to TRBJ2-3, with TRBD2 as a possible D gene (5 bases). The CDR3 covers 15 residues. CDR1 and CDR2 from the germline V gene are SQVTM and ANQGSEA. The V end lost 4 bases, the J end lost 6 bases, and 20 bases lay between the germline ends. The CDR3 sequence: CSVALVSEGGDTQYF. The CDR3 DNA reads as TGCAGCGTTGCCCTGGTCAGTGAGGGCGGGGATACGCAGTATTTT.

This clonotype has only a few counts. This chain connects TRBV20-1 to TRBJ2-1; D possibly corresponds to TRBD2 (7 bases). The V end lost 2 bases, the J end lost 5 bases, and 16 bases lay between the germline ends. CDR3 length: 15 residues. Germline V gene sequence: CDR1 DFQATT, CDR2 SNEGSKA (reference sequence). CDR3 in DNA: TGCAGTGCTAGACCAATAGGGGGGGACGACAATGAGCAGTTCTTC. This sequence encodes CSARPIGGDDNEQFF.

The gene calls are TRBV4-1 and TRBJ2-7, with a weak D call TRBD1 (5 bases). This CDR3 contains 15 residues. CDR1 and CDR2 from the germline V gene are MGHRA and YSYEKL. The V end lost 4 bases, the J end lost 5 bases, and 18 bases lay between the germline ends. The CDR3 sequence is CASSPVAGNPHEQYF. CDR3 in DNA: TGCGCCAGCAGCCCGGTCGCAGGGAACCCCCACGAGCAGTACTTC.

The chain combines TRBV7-9 with TRBJ1-1, with a tentative D call TRBD1 (5 bases). Germline V gene lookup returns CDR1 SEHNR and CDR2 FQNEAQ (reference sequence). This CDR3 has 16 amino acids. Trimming pared 5 bases from V and 0 bases from J, leaving 16 bases between. CDR3 in amino acids: CASSPLVGGLNTEAFF. CDR3 in DNA: TGTGCCAGCAGCCCCCTGGTGGGGGGACTGAACACTGAAGCTTTCTTT. The full variable domain, in which reference TRBV7-9 and TRBJ1-1 provide the parts outside the CDR3, is DTGVSQNPRHKITKRGQNVTFRCDPISEHNRLYWYRQTLGQGPEFLTYFQNEAQLEKSRLLSDRFSAERPKGSFSTLEIQRTEQGDSAMYLCASSPLVGGLNTEAFFGQGTRLTVV.

This clonotype was detected a few times. The chain recombines TRBV7-8 with TRBJ2-3; D call uncertain. Trimming shortened V by 2 bases and J by 1 base, and 10 bases separated the two germline ends. The CDR3 covers 15 residues. Germline-derived CDR1 and CDR2 are SGHVS and FQNEAQ. The CDR3, as DNA: TGTGCCAGCAGCTTAATCCCAAGCGGCACAGATACGCAGTATTTT. Its protein product is CASSLIPSGTDTQYF.

This clonotype appeared a few times. The chain uses TRBV20-1 and TRBJ2-7, with 9 bases aligning to TRBD2. Trimming took 0 bases from V and 0 from J; bases not matched to a gene: 9. CDR1 is DFQATT, CDR2 SNEGSKA, per germline (reference sequence). The CDR3 contains 17 residues. The CDR3 DNA reads TGCAGTGCTAGAGACATAGCGGGGGTGGGGCCCTCCTACGAGCAGTACTTC. It encodes CSARDIAGVGPSYEQYF.

This clonotype was counted between two and nine times. CDR3 amino acids: CASSPGQYYEQYF. In DNA form, the CDR3 reads TGTGCCAGCAGCCCAGGACAGTACTACGAGCAGTACTTC. This chain uses TRBV5-6 with TRBJ2-7, with a weak D call TRBD1 (6 bases). V lost 4 bases to trimming and J lost 3 bases, with 11 bases between them. The CDR3 sequence is 13 residues long. CDR1 and CDR2 (germline): SGHDT, YYEEEE.

This clonotype was found many times. The CDR3 here is CASSLGLAGTGELFF. CDR3 coding DNA: TGTGCCAGCAGCCTGGGGCTAGCGGGTACCGGGGAGCTGTTTTTT. The chain carries TRBV7-3 and TRBJ2-2, with 8 positions matching TRBD2. The germline gives CDR1 SGHTA, CDR2 FQGTGA. The CDR3 extends over 15 amino acids. V lost 5 bases to trimming and J lost 5 bases; unmatched junction nucleotides: 7.

This clonotype was found a few times. The chain is built from TRBV4-3 and TRBJ2-2; D not certain. The length of the CDR3 is 16 residues. Deletions cut 3 bases from V and 1 base from J, with 12 bases between. CDR1 LGHNA and CDR2 YSLEER come from the germline V gene. The CDR3 is CASSHLDWRNTGELFF. In nucleotides, the CDR3 is TGCGCCAGCAGCCATCTAGACTGGAGGAACACCGGGGAGCTGTTTTTT.

This chain uses TRBV5-1 with TRBJ1-5; D unresolved. V was trimmed by 0 bases and J by 2 bases, leaving 12 bases between them. CDR3 size: 16 residues. Looked up from germline, CDR1 is SGHRS and CDR2 is YFSETQ. DNA of the CDR3: TGCGCCAGCAGCTTGGGAGAAGGGCTTGGCAATCAGCCCCAGCATTTT. Its protein is CASSLGEGLGNQPQHF.

The chain combines TRBV29-1 with TRBJ1-1, with TRBD1 matching over 7 bases. Germline CDR1 SQVTM, CDR2 ANQGSEA. The CDR3 length is 12 residues. Trimming at V came to 0 bases and at J to 8 bases, leaving 3 bases not matched to a gene. CDR3 nucleotide sequence: TGCAGCGTTGAAGAGGGGACAGTGGAAGCTTTCTTT. It codes for CSVEEGTVEAFF. Filled out from reference TRBV29-1 and TRBJ1-1, the complete variable domain reads SAVISQKPSRDICQRGTSLTIQCQVDSQVTMMFWYRQQPGQSLTLIATANQGSEATYESGFVIDKFPISRPNLTFSTLTVSNMSPEDSSIYLCSVEEGTVEAFFGQGTRLTVV.

By share, this clonotype counts as medium-sized (0.01 to 0.1%). The chain carries TRBV29-1 and TRBJ1-2; a weak D match, TRBD1 (5 bases). Trimming pared 4 bases from V and 4 bases from J, leaving 10 bases between. The CDR3 runs to 12 residues. Germline assignment: CDR1 SQVTM and CDR2 ANQGSEA. CDR3 sequence: CSVGGMGYGYTF. The DNA of the CDR3 is TGCAGCGTTGGGGGGATGGGCTATGGCTACACCTTC.

The V gene is TRBV5-1, the J gene TRBJ1-1; 10 bases line up with TRBD1. The germline CDR1 and CDR2 sequences are SGHRS and YFSETQ. There are 15 residues in the CDR3. V gave up 0 bases and J gave up 5 bases; unmatched junction bases: 4. For the CDR3, the DNA is TGCGCCAGCAGCTTGGGGACAGGGGGTTTTACTGAAGCTTTCTTT. Amino acids: CASSLGTGGFTEAFF.

This clonotype was found many times. The CDR3 sequence is CASSLSTQETQYF. The CDR3 bases are TGTGCCAGCAGCTTAAGCACCCAAGAGACCCAGTACTTC. The V call is TRBV7-9, the J call TRBJ2-5; D uncertain. The CDR3 runs to 13 residues. The V gene lost 2 bases and the J gene lost 1 base, with 5 bases spanning the gap. CDR1 SEHNR and CDR2 FQNEAQ come from the germline V gene (reference sequence).